The rows below give T cell receptor beta chains drawn from one sample of a study of T cells after yellow fever vaccination. Each CDR3 protein is one row after TCRdb ran MiXCR on the 5' RACE reads. The sample lists about 360,000 distinct CDR3 sequences, about 6% seen once, with over 12% in the top ten. This sample comprised PBMCs, obtained 5 days after the yellow fever booster vaccination. The receptor source for this set is a man aged 30 to 45 who received the YFV17D yellow fever vaccine. Each CDR3 is given with its conserved first and last residue. A D gene is named only where the DNA matches it firmly. Clone size is not always given. Where it is, it says once, few, many or a class for expanded clones.

j_call d_call clone_size v_call cdr3_aa cdr3_nt
TRBJ2-7 . . TRBV20-1 CSARGARNTYEQYF TGCAGTGCTAGGGGAGCGAGGAATACCTACGAGCAGTACTTC
TRBJ2-5 . few TRBV10-3 CAIHNRGGDQETQYF TGTGCCATCCATAACAGGGGGGGGGACCAAGAGACCCAGTACTTC
TRBJ2-3 TRBD2 few TRBV6-1 CASRRGGAGTDTQYF TGTGCCAGCCGCCGGGGGGGAGCGGGCACAGATACGCAGTATTTT
TRBJ2-5 . few TRBV7-3 CASSLTPLEGETQYF TGTGCCAGCAGCTTAACACCCCTCGAGGGTGAGACCCAGTACTTC
TRBJ2-2 . many TRBV6-1 CASSERVRLLNTGELFF TGTGCCAGCAGTGAAAGGGTTCGACTATTGAACACCGGGGAGCTGTTTTTT
TRBJ2-5 . once TRBV20-1 CSARDVGSSQETQYF TGCAGTGCTAGAGATGTGGGGAGCTCCCAAGAGACCCAGTACTTC
TRBJ2-4 TRBD1 . TRBV4-3 CASSLDGQANIQYF TGCGCCAGCAGCCTCGACGGACAGGCAAACATTCAGTACTTC
TRBJ2-1 TRBD2 few TRBV27 CASRRTSGNYNEQFF TGTGCCAGCCGTAGGACTAGCGGGAACTACAATGAGCAGTTCTTC
TRBJ2-7 TRBD2 many TRBV20-1 CSATPSGHYEQYF TGCAGTGCGACCCCTAGCGGACATTACGAGCAGTACTTC
TRBJ1-5 TRBD1 . TRBV10-2 CASSYGQGQPQHF TGCGCCAGCAGCTACGGACAGGGCCAGCCCCAGCATTTT
TRBJ1-2 . few TRBV29-1 CSVEGGRNYGYTF TGCAGCGTTGAGGGGGGACGAAACTATGGCTACACCTTC
TRBJ2-5 . many TRBV6-1 CASRKNSGLGETQYF TGTGCCAGCAGAAAAAACTCGGGCCTAGGAGAGACCCAGTACTTC
TRBJ2-1 . many TRBV20-1 CSAPQLGDYNEQFF TGCAGTGCTCCCCAACTAGGTGATTACAATGAGCAGTTCTTC
TRBJ2-1 TRBD1 . TRBV5-1 CASSLAQGARPAPGGNNEQFF TGCGCCAGCAGCTTGGCACAGGGGGCCAGACCAGCGCCCGGCGGGAACAATGAGCAGTTCTTC
TRBJ2-1 . . TRBV5-4 CASSGETAISFNEQFF TGTGCCAGCAGCGGAGAGACAGCTATATCCTTCAATGAGCAGTTCTTC
TRBJ2-1 TRBD2 many TRBV20-1 CSARPASGSINEQFF TGCAGTGCTAGGCCGGCTAGCGGGAGCATTAATGAGCAGTTCTTC
TRBJ2-2 . many TRBV19 CASRSRGRHTGELFF TGTGCCAGCCGCTCACGGGGGAGGCACACCGGGGAGCTGTTTTTT
TRBJ2-7 TRBD1 many TRBV5-5 CASSRAGTGLYEQYF TGTGCCAGCAGCCGGGCTGGGACAGGGTTGTACGAGCAGTACTTC
TRBJ2-1 TRBD2 few TRBV18 CASSPGLAGGGSYNEQFF TGTGCCAGCTCACCGGGACTAGCGGGAGGAGGGTCCTACAATGAGCAGTTCTTC
TRBJ2-1 . many TRBV7-9 CASSPHVIGGEQFF TGTGCCAGCAGTCCTCACGTGATTGGTGGTGAGCAGTTCTTC
TRBJ2-7 . many TRBV5-1 CASFSGPTYEQYF TGCGCCAGCTTCTCCGGGCCAACCTACGAGCAGTACTTC
TRBJ2-1 TRBD2 . TRBV7-2 CASSLSGAPSNEQFF TGTGCCAGCAGCTTAAGCGGGGCTCCTTCCAATGAGCAGTTCTTC
TRBJ2-3 . . TRBV6-5 CASSYSPARTDTQYF TGTGCCAGCAGTTACTCTCCGGCGCGCACAGATACGCAGTATTTT
TRBJ2-1 . . TRBV5-6 CASSLEQGLYNEQFF TGTGCCAGCAGCTTGGAGCAGGGTCTTTACAATGAGCAGTTCTTC
TRBJ2-5 . few TRBV27 CASSLFREETQYF TGTGCCAGCAGTTTGTTTAGAGAGGAGACCCAGTACTTC
TRBJ2-1 TRBD2 . TRBV27 CASSTSGLAGSHGVFF TGTGCCAGCAGTACCTCTGGACTAGCGGGGAGTCATGGGGTGTTCTTC
TRBJ1-4 . many TRBV12-3/TRBV12-4 CASSPPSGEGMSEKLFF TGTGCCAGCAGTCCACCGTCGGGGGAAGGGATGAGTGAAAAACTGTTTTTT
TRBJ1-2 . many TRBV28 CASSSDNYGYTF TGTGCCAGCAGTTCGGACAACTATGGCTACACCTTC
TRBJ1-4 . many TRBV10-3 CAIKSDATNEKLFF TGTGCCATCAAATCCGACGCAACTAATGAAAAACTGTTTTTT
TRBJ2-1 TRBD2 few TRBV3-1 CASGIRTSSYNEQFF TGTGCCAGCGGAATCCGGACTAGCTCCTACAATGAGCAGTTCTTC
TRBJ1-2 . many TRBV24-1 CATSYMGGYTF TGTGCCACCAGTTACATGGGCGGCTACACCTTC
TRBJ2-3 . many TRBV18 CASSPTRGGTDTQYF TGTGCCAGCTCACCAACCAGGGGCGGCACAGATACGCAGTATTTT
TRBJ2-7 TRBD2 many TRBV7-9 CASSLASLLAVSYEQYF TGTGCCAGCAGCTTAGCGTCCCTGCTAGCGGTCTCCTACGAGCAGTACTTC
TRBJ2-1 TRBD2 few TRBV20-1 CSARSASAGASHSYNEQFF TGCAGTGCTAGGAGTGCCTCAGCGGGAGCCTCCCACTCCTACAATGAGCAGTTCTTC
TRBJ2-7 . few TRBV5-6 CASSSGPSNEQYF TGTGCCAGCAGCTCGGGACCCTCCAACGAGCAGTACTTC
TRBJ2-2 TRBD1 few TRBV5-4 CASSQDRANTGELFF TGTGCCAGCAGCCAGGACAGGGCGAACACCGGGGAGCTGTTTTTT
TRBJ1-3 . many TRBV6-2/TRBV6-3 CASGNSFSGNTIYF TGTGCCAGCGGGAACAGCTTTTCAGGAAACACCATATATTTT
TRBJ2-1 TRBD2 . TRBV19 CASSQPRTSGNNEQFF TGTGCCAGTAGTCAACCTCGGACTAGCGGGAACAATGAGCAGTTCTTC
TRBJ2-7 TRBD2 many TRBV14 CASSQTSGTEQYF TGTGCCAGCAGCCAAACTAGCGGGACGGAGCAGTACTTC
TRBJ2-7 . few TRBV19 CASSMGRGHSYEQYF TGTGCCAGTAGTATGGGTCGCGGCCACTCCTACGAGCAGTACTTC
TRBJ2-5 . . TRBV18 CASSPVGQETQYF TGTGCCAGCTCACCAGTCGGCCAAGAGACCCAGTACTTC
TRBJ1-6 TRBD1 many TRBV28 CASSDLEGASSPLHF TGTGCCAGCAGTGACTTGGAGGGGGCTAGCTCACCCCTCCACTTT